A single sample is the source of the 17 T cell receptor beta chains below, sequenced in a study of blood T cell repertoires in COVID-19. Here immunoSEQ multiplex PCR was the method, and the copy in TCRdb shows in-frame clones only, minus some. The sample lists 150,000 to 200,000 clones, 70% to 90% occurring once. Material for sequencing was peripheral blood. The receptor set was obtained from a man aged 40-49 years with active or convalescent COVID-19.

Only a few counts were recorded for this clone. This rearrangement joins TRBV7-2 to TRBJ2-1; 12 positions agree with TRBD2. The trim removed 5 bases at V and 4 bases at J, leaving 3 bases unmatched. Germline-derived CDR1 and CDR2 are SGHTA and FQGNSA. The CDR3 consists of 15 residues. The CDR3 DNA reads as TGTGCCAGCAGCCCTAGCGGGGGGGCTTACAATGAGCAGTTCTTC. Its translation: CASSPSGGAYNEQFF. The variable domain in full, with the rest retrieved from reference TRBV7-2 and TRBJ2-1, is GAGVSQSPSNKVTEKGKDVELRCDPISGHTALYWYRQSLGQGLEFLIYFQGNSAPDKSGLPSDRFSAERTGGSVSTLTIQRTQQEDSAVYLCASSPSGGAYNEQFFGPGTRLTVL.

The CDR3 DNA reads as TGCGCCAGCAGCGTGGTTCCGGAACAGGAGCAGTTCTTC. Its translation: CASSVVPEQEQFF. The chain carries TRBV10-2 and TRBJ2-1; D is uncertain. The CDR3 spans 13 residues. Germline CDR1 WSHSY, CDR2 SAAADI. V lost 6 bases to trimming and J lost 10 bases, with 16 bases between them.

The chain is built from TRBV5-6 and TRBJ1-6; D is uncertain. Trimming shortened V by 2 bases and J by 10 bases, and 4 bases separated the two germline ends. The CDR3 runs to 11 residues. Germline values: CDR1 SGHDT, CDR2 YYEEEE. The CDR3 loop reads CASSFGSPLHF. CDR3 in DNA: TGTGCCAGCAGCTTCGGGTCACCCCTCCACTTT.

This clone was counted only a few times. The chain carries TRBV6-5 and TRBJ2-2, with 8 bases that match TRBD1. The ends lost 6 bases at V and 4 bases at J; junction bases unmatched: 4. CDR1 and CDR2 from the germline V gene are MNHEY and SVGAGI. The CDR3 runs 14 residues. CDR3 protein: CASRIGQGTGELFF. The CDR3 DNA sequence: TGTGCCAGCAGAATTGGACAGGGCACCGGGGAGCTGTTTTTT.

V usage is TRBV6-5 and J usage is TRBJ1-5; D call uncertain. CDR1 MNHEY and CDR2 SVGAGI come from the germline V gene. V lost 7 bases to trimming and J lost 2 bases, with 9 bases between them. The CDR3 runs to 13 residues. CDR3 DNA sequence: TGTGCCAGCAAGTTTCAGGGCAATCAGCCCCAGCATTTT. Protein: CASKFQGNQPQHF.

The chain couples TRBV27 to TRBJ2-7; 8 bases match TRBD2. The CDR3 consists of 14 residues. Germline loops: CDR1 MNHEY, CDR2 SMNVEV (reference sequence). V gave up 2 bases and J gave up 3 bases; unmatched junction bases: 3. In nucleotides, the CDR3 is TGTGCCAGCAGTTTACGGCGGGGGGACTACGAGCAGTACTTC. Amino acids: CASSLRRGDYEQYF.

This chain connects TRBV6-2 or TRBV6-3 to TRBJ1-2; D perhaps matches TRBD1 (5 bases). V gave up 6 bases and J gave up 2 bases, with 13 bases separating them. The CDR3 has 14 amino acids. Germline V gene data show CDR1 as MNHEY and CDR2 as SVGEGT. As DNA, the CDR3 is TGTGCCAGCAGCGACAGCCACACAAACTATGGCTACACCTTC. Translated: CASSDSHTNYGYTF.

The chain employs TRBV3-1 (or the pseudogene TRBV3-2) and TRBJ2-2; D uncertain. Germline loops: CDR1 LGHDT, CDR2 YNNKEL (reference sequence). V was shortened by 6 bases and J by 0 bases, with 8 bases between the two germline ends. This CDR3 has 14 amino acids. CDR3 bases: TGTGCCAGCAGGTCTGGGCCGAACACCGGGGAGCTGTTTTTT. It translates to CASRSGPNTGELFF.

The rearrangement links TRBV5-1 to TRBJ2-1; 9 nucleotides match TRBD1. CDR1 SGHRS and CDR2 YFSETQ come from the germline V gene. The CDR3 has 15 amino acids. After removal of 4 bases from V and 4 bases from J, the junction contained 6 bases not matched to a gene. The CDR3 DNA reads as TGCGCCAGCAGCCCGGGACAGGGCGTTTACAATGAGCAGTTCTTC. It codes for CASSPGQGVYNEQFF. The variable domain in full, with the rest retrieved from reference TRBV5-1 and TRBJ2-1, is KAGVTQTPRYLIKTRGQQVTLSCSPISGHRSVSWYQQTPGQGLQFLFEYFSETQRNKGNFPGRFSGRQFSNSRSEMNVSTLELGDSALYLCASSPGQGVYNEQFFGPGTRLTVL.

The genes are TRBV6-5 and TRBJ1-4, with D unclear. Trimming pared 0 bases from V and 4 bases from J, leaving 9 bases between. Germline assignment: CDR1 MNHEY and CDR2 SVGAGI. CDR3 length: 15 amino acids. In nucleotides, the CDR3 is TGTGCCAGCAGTTACTCGAACAGCTTTAATGAAAAACTGTTTTTT. Its protein is CASSYSNSFNEKLFF.

This sequence joins TRBV7-2 and TRBJ2-1, with 7 bases fitting TRBD1. V was pared by 2 bases and J by 3 bases, with 10 bases of the junction left unmatched. The germline CDR1 and CDR2 sequences are SGHTA and FQGNSA. This CDR3 comprises 17 residues. CDR3 residues: CASSLRGLYTSYNEQFF. The CDR3 DNA sequence: TGTGCCAGCAGCTTAAGGGGGCTATATACTAGCTACAATGAGCAGTTCTTC.

V is TRBV5-1 and J is TRBJ2-2; 8 positions match TRBD1. The CDR3 has 14 residues. Germline lookup yields CDR1 SGHRS and CDR2 YFSETQ. The J segment lost 6 bases and the V segment lost 5 bases, leaving 6 bases of the junction unmatched. CDR3 sequence: CASRGQGAPGELFF. CDR3 DNA: TGCGCCAGCAGAGGGCAGGGGGCCCCCGGGGAGCTGTTTTTT.

The rearrangement uses TRBV3-1 (or the pseudogene TRBV3-2) and TRBJ2-3; no clear D gene. Trimming stripped 1 base from V and 1 base from J, with 3 bases between. The length of the CDR3 is 13 residues. The germline gives CDR1 LGHDT, CDR2 YNNKEL (reference sequence). CDR3 region: CASSQAGTDTQYF. In DNA form, the CDR3 reads TGTGCCAGCAGCCAAGCGGGCACAGATACGCAGTATTTT.

CDR3 in amino acids: CASSVTGDNQPQHF. The DNA of the CDR3 is TGCGCCAGCAGTGTCACAGGAGACAATCAGCCCCAGCATTTT. The V and J genes are TRBV10-1 and TRBJ1-5, with D possibly TRBD1 on 5 matching bases. CDR3 length: 14 amino acids. In germline, CDR1 is WNHNN, CDR2 SYGVQD (reference sequence). V lost 4 bases, J lost 3 bases, and 10 bases lay in between.

This clone was seen only once. The chain joins TRBV28 to TRBJ2-3; 8 nucleotides line up with TRBD2. Germline V gene sequence: CDR1 MDHEN, CDR2 SYDVKM. The CDR3 runs to 17 residues. The J segment lost 1 base and the V segment lost 6 bases, leaving 12 bases of the junction unmatched. The CDR3 is CASRAGERGPRTDTQYF. CDR3 nucleotides: TGTGCCAGCAGGGCCGGGGAGCGGGGGCCCCGCACAGATACGCAGTATTTT.

The chain is built from TRBV14 and TRBJ2-5; D might be TRBD2 (5 bases). This CDR3 is 11 amino acids long. The germline CDR1 and CDR2 sequences are SGHDN and FVKESK. V lost 6 bases to trimming and J lost 4 bases, with 6 bases between them. The CDR3, as DNA: TGTGCCAGCAGTCGGGGAGAGACCCAGTACTTC. The encoded protein is CASSRGETQYF. The variable domain in full, with the rest retrieved from reference TRBV14 and TRBJ2-5, is EAGVTQFPSHSVIEKGQTVTLRCDPISGHDNLYWYRRVMGKEIKFLLHFVKESKQDESGMPNNRFLAERTGGTYSTLKVQPAELEDSGVYFCASSRGETQYFGPGTRLLVL.

The chain combines TRBV15 with TRBJ2-1, with a tentative D call TRBD1 (6 bases). CDR1 LNHNV and CDR2 YYDKDF come from the germline V gene (reference sequence). The CDR3 has 14 amino acids. Trimming removed 4 bases from V and 3 bases from J, with 10 bases in between. The CDR3 region has the DNA TGTGCCACCAGCAAACGGACAGACTACAATGAGCAGTTCTTC. Amino acids: CATSKRTDYNEQFF.